The 30 T cell receptor beta chains in this list originate from one sample, sequenced in a study of blood T cell repertoires in COVID-19. Clones were read by immunoSEQ multiplex PCR, and TCRdb kept only the in-frame ones, dropping some. The sample has about 120,000 clones, roughly four fifths seen once. The material sequenced was peripheral blood. The receptors here all came from a human donor in a cohort sampled during active COVID-19.

The V gene is TRBV29-1, the J gene TRBJ2-7; TRBD1 agrees at 8 bases. Germline CDR1 and CDR2: SQVTM and ANQGSEA. Trimming took 7 bases from V and 0 from J; bases not matched to a gene: 5. This CDR3 contains 13 residues. CDR3 protein: CSATGGASYEQYF. CDR3 in DNA: TGCAGCGCTACAGGGGGTGCCTCCTACGAGCAGTACTTC.

The genes are TRBV28 and TRBJ2-7, with 11 bases that match TRBD1. The CDR3 extends over 15 amino acids. Germline V lookup: CDR1 MDHEN, CDR2 SYDVKM. Unmatched junction bases numbered 5, after V lost 3 bases and J lost 4 bases. CDR3 sequence: CASSLQGTGGYEQYF. CDR3 nucleotide sequence: TGTGCCAGCAGTTTGCAAGGGACAGGGGGGTACGAGCAGTACTTC.

The rearrangement joins TRBV18 to TRBJ1-2, with D maybe TRBD1 (6 bases). The CDR3 totals 15 residues. The germline CDR1 and CDR2 sequences are KGHSH and LQKENI. Trimming left V 2 bases short and J 4 bases short, with 14 bases between. CDR3 DNA sequence: TGTGCCAGCTCACCATTTGGGGGCGCGAGCTATGGCTACACCTTC. The encoded protein is CASSPFGGASYGYTF.

This clone was seen once. This chain links TRBV18 with TRBJ2-7, with D possibly matching TRBD1 (6 bases). V was pared by 6 bases and J by 4 bases, with 16 bases between. The CDR3 is 14 amino acids. The V gene's germline CDR1 is KGHSH and CDR2 LQKENI. CDR3 in amino acids: CASSQGYGTYEQYF. CDR3 in DNA: TGTGCCAGCTCCCAGGGGTACGGGACATACGAGCAGTACTTC. Full variable domain (remainder filled in from reference TRBV18 and TRBJ2-7): NAGVMQNPRHLVRRRGQEARLRCSPMKGHSHVYWYRQLPEEGLKFMVYLQKENIIDESGMPKERFSAEFPKEGPSILRIQQVVRGDSAAYFCASSQGYGTYEQYFGPGTRLTVT.

The V gene is TRBV5-8, the J gene TRBJ1-4, with D possibly being TRBD1 (6 bases). With 1 base removed from V and 6 bases from J, the gap between germline ends came to 10 bases. Per the germline V gene, CDR1 is SGHTS and CDR2 is YDEGEE. This CDR3 comprises 14 residues. This chain's CDR3 is CASSLSQGYEKLFF. The CDR3 DNA sequence: TGTGCCAGCAGCTTGAGCCAGGGGTATGAAAAACTGTTTTTT.

The chain couples TRBV14 to TRBJ1-1, with D maybe TRBD1 (6 bases). This CDR3 is 14 amino acids long. Germline CDR1 is SGHDN and CDR2 is FVKESK. Trimming took 4 bases from V and 1 from J, leaving 10 bases between them. CDR3 sequence reads: CASSPTGTNTEAFF. In DNA form, the CDR3 reads TGTGCCAGCAGCCCGACAGGCACGAACACTGAAGCTTTCTTT.

This chain connects TRBV6-6 to TRBJ2-7, with 11 bases identical to TRBD2. CDR1 and CDR2 (germline): MNHNY, SVGAGI (reference sequence). V gave up 3 bases and J gave up 3 bases; unmatched junction bases: 1. The CDR3 covers 14 residues. The CDR3 reads CASSYTSGGYEQYF. The CDR3 bases are TGTGCCAGCAGTTATACTAGCGGGGGCTACGAGCAGTACTTC.

The rearrangement links TRBV11-3 to TRBJ2-1; 7 positions match TRBD1. Germline CDR1 SGHNT, CDR2 YENEEA. CDR3 length: 14 amino acids. The V gene end was trimmed by 5 bases and the J gene end by 4 bases; junction bases not matched to a gene: 5. CDR3 DNA: TGTGCCAGCAGCCCCATGGGACAGTACAATGAGCAGTTCTTC. Protein: CASSPMGQYNEQFF.

This clone was counted between two and nine times. This sequence joins TRBV27 and TRBJ1-6, with D tentatively TRBD1 (6 bases). Germline CDR1 MNHEY, CDR2 SMNVEV (reference sequence). The CDR3 is made up of 16 amino acids. Trimming removed 4 bases at V and 4 bases at J, with 14 bases between. For the CDR3, the DNA is TGTGCCAGCAGTTCTTTCGGACAGAATTATAATTCACCCCTCCACTTT. Translation: CASSSFGQNYNSPLHF.

The rearrangement uses TRBV7-9 and TRBJ2-1; TRBD1 might be the D (6 bases). The CDR3 contains 17 residues. Germline assignment: CDR1 SEHNR and CDR2 FQNEAQ (reference sequence). Trimming pared 5 bases from V and 6 bases from J, leaving 23 bases between. CDR3 in amino acids: CASSVPPGQGGINEQFF. The CDR3 DNA is TGTGCCAGCAGCGTTCCTCCGGGACAAGGGGGTATCAATGAGCAGTTCTTC.

This chain links TRBV7-9 with TRBJ1-5; 9 bases align to TRBD1. V was clipped by 5 bases and J by 9 bases; unmatched bases: 8. The CDR3 has 14 residues. Germline V gene sequence: CDR1 SEHNR, CDR2 FQNEAQ (reference sequence). The CDR3 DNA is TGTGCCAGCAGCACGACCGGGACAGGGATGCCCCAGCATTTT. Its protein is CASSTTGTGMPQHF.

This sequence joins TRBV6-2 or TRBV6-3 and TRBJ2-7, with 10 nucleotides matching TRBD2. The CDR3 runs to 18 residues. Germline CDR1 and CDR2: MNHEY and SVGEGT. V was pared by 2 bases and J by 5 bases, with 15 bases of the junction left unmatched. CDR3 loop: CASSYLPRASGRINEQYF. The CDR3 DNA is TGTGCCAGCAGTTACCTCCCCAGGGCTAGCGGGAGAATCAACGAGCAGTACTTC.

This clone has only a few counts. The genes are TRBV27 and TRBJ2-7; the D is unclear. The CDR3 is 13 residues long. V gave up 5 bases and J gave up 0 bases, with 8 bases separating them. Germline V CDR1 and CDR2: MNHEY, SMNVEV (reference sequence). In DNA, the CDR3 is TGTGCCAGCAGTCCCCCCAGCTCCTACGAGCAGTACTTC. Its translation is CASSPPSSYEQYF.

This clone was seen just once. The chain has TRBV27 and TRBJ2-7, with 12 bases fitting TRBD2. After removal of 5 bases from V and 6 bases from J, the junction contained 8 bases not matched to a gene. This CDR3 has 15 residues. The V gene's germline CDR1 is MNHEY and CDR2 SMNVEV (reference sequence). The CDR3 sequence: CASSQASGRALEQYF. The CDR3 DNA follows: TGTGCCAGCAGTCAGGCTAGCGGGAGGGCTCTCGAGCAGTACTTC.

The chain employs TRBV19 and TRBJ1-2, with 9 bases matching TRBD1. CDR1 LNHDA and CDR2 SQIVND come from the germline V gene (reference sequence). V was pared by 7 bases and J by 8 bases, with 8 bases of the junction left unmatched. The CDR3 runs to 13 residues. In nucleotides, the CDR3 is TGTGCCAGTATTCCCGGGACAGGGAAGGGCTACACCTTC. Its translation is CASIPGTGKGYTF.

This clone came up a few times. The chain couples TRBV30 to TRBJ2-7, with 11 bases lining up with TRBD1. This CDR3 has 14 amino acids. The V gene end was trimmed by 5 bases and the J gene end by 7 bases; junction bases not matched to a gene: 10. The germline CDR1 and CDR2 sequences are GTSNPN and SVGIG (reference sequence). The CDR3 loop is CAWGRGQGEGEQYF. For the CDR3, the DNA is TGTGCCTGGGGCCGGGGACAGGGGGAGGGAGAGCAGTACTTC.

The J gene is TRBJ2-7, the V gene TRBV11-3, with 15 bases identical to TRBD2. The CDR3 totals 17 residues. J was trimmed by 5 bases and V by 3 bases; bases with no gene match: 8. Germline loops: CDR1 SGHNT, CDR2 YENEEA. The CDR3: CASSFRTSGRAGNEQYF. CDR3 DNA sequence: TGTGCCAGCAGCTTCCGGACTAGCGGGAGGGCCGGGAACGAGCAGTACTTC.

This chain joins TRBV5-5 and TRBJ2-5; 9 bases map to TRBD2. V trimming: 2 bases; J trimming: 5 bases; junction bases outside the gene matches: 13. CDR1 is SGHKS and CDR2 is YYEKEE in the germline V gene (reference sequence). The CDR3 has 17 amino acids. The CDR3 is CASSFRGGGRGYETQYF. The CDR3 DNA sequence: TGTGCCAGCAGCTTCCGCGGAGGCGGGAGGGGATACGAGACCCAGTACTTC.

This sequence joins TRBV5-6 and TRBJ2-7; 10 bases agree with TRBD2. Germline V gives CDR1 SGHDT, CDR2 YYEEEE. This CDR3 is 15 amino acids long. V was pared by 0 bases and J by 5 bases, with 5 bases of the junction left unmatched. CDR3 nucleotides: TGTGCCAGCAGCTTGGAACTAGCGGGAACCCACGAGCAGTACTTC. Translating it yields CASSLELAGTHEQYF.

The chain has TRBV5-3 and TRBJ2-7; weak D call: TRBD1 (5 bases). Being an ORF, TRBV5-3 has a function that is uncertain. The CDR3 extends over 14 amino acids. Trimming shortened V by 1 base and J by 3 bases, and 11 bases separated the two germline ends. CDR3 protein: CARSLMTASYEQYF. In DNA, the CDR3 is TGTGCCAGAAGCTTGATGACAGCCAGCTACGAGCAGTACTTC.

The sample holds one count of this clone. The chain employs TRBV27 and TRBJ2-1, with D tentatively TRBD2 (7 bases). This CDR3 has 19 residues. Germline CDR1 reads MNHEY; CDR2 reads SMNVEV (reference sequence). V lost 7 bases and J lost 4, with 29 bases in between. CDR3 region: CASTRRGGGETLEYNEQFF. The CDR3 coding sequence is TGTGCCAGCACCCGTAGGGGGGGCGGAGAGACACTCGAATACAATGAGCAGTTCTTC.

The chain links TRBV6-5 to TRBJ2-1, with D maybe TRBD2 (6 bases). This CDR3 is 15 amino acids long. V lost 5 bases to trimming and J lost 7 bases, with 18 bases between them. Germline CDR1 and CDR2: MNHEY and SVGAGI. The CDR3 is CASSRISGTRNEQFF. For the CDR3, the DNA is TGTGCCAGCAGTCGTATTTCGGGGACTCGAAATGAGCAGTTCTTC.

The V and J genes are TRBV4-2 and TRBJ2-7, with D possibly TRBD2 on 6 matching bases. The CDR3 length is 16 residues. The germline V gene has CDR1 LGHNA and CDR2 YNFKEQ. Trimming removed 1 base from V and 2 bases from J, with 15 bases in between. The CDR3 DNA reads TGTGCCAGCAGCCAAGCGGGAGCCCCACCCCCCTACGAGCAGTACTTC. Its translation is CASSQAGAPPPYEQYF.

The V call is TRBV11-2, the J call TRBJ2-7, with TRBD2 identical over 12 bases. Germline V gene lookup returns CDR1 SGHAT and CDR2 FQNNGV. With V trimmed by 3 bases and J by 7 bases, 7 bases remained unmatched. The CDR3 is 15 amino acids. The CDR3 nucleotides read TGTGCCAGCAGCTTCCTAGCGGGGGGGCGTAGAGAGCAGTACTTC. This translates into CASSFLAGGRREQYF.

The chain joins TRBV2 to TRBJ1-5; no firm D call. The CDR3 has 16 residues. Trimming pared 5 bases from V and 7 bases from J, leaving 21 bases between. The germline V gene encodes CDR1 SNHLY and CDR2 FYNNEI. Here the CDR3 reads CASSQDDLPGWQPQHF. The CDR3 DNA is TGTGCCAGCAGTCAGGACGATCTCCCGGGATGGCAGCCCCAGCATTTT.

The chain couples TRBV2 to TRBJ1-1; D gene uncertain. Trimming cost V 1 base and J 4 bases, with 13 bases left between them. This CDR3 comprises 15 residues. The germline CDR1 and CDR2 sequences are SNHLY and FYNNEI. The CDR3 region is CASSEGALGSTEAFF. In DNA, the CDR3 is TGTGCCAGCAGTGAAGGGGCCTTGGGGAGCACTGAAGCTTTCTTT.

The gene calls are TRBV5-6 and TRBJ2-7, with D possibly matching TRBD1 (5 bases). The V gene lost 1 base and the J gene lost 5 bases, with 10 bases spanning the gap. The CDR3 sequence is 13 residues long. Germline V CDR1 and CDR2: SGHDT, YYEEEE. Written as DNA, the CDR3 is TGTGCCAGCAGCTTGATCAGGGCCGACGAGCAGTACTTC. Its protein is CASSLIRADEQYF.

V and J are TRBV5-6 and TRBJ2-7; a weak D match, TRBD1 (5 bases). Trimming took 2 bases from V and 7 from J, leaving 22 bases between them. Looked up from germline, CDR1 is SGHDT and CDR2 is YYEEEE. This CDR3 comprises 16 residues. CDR3 coding DNA: TGTGCCAGCAGCTTAAGCGTGACAGACAACTACGTGGAGCAGTACTTC. Amino acid sequence: CASSLSVTDNYVEQYF.

Only a few counts were recorded for this clone. V gene TRBV6-5 combines with J gene TRBJ1-1; D might be TRBD1 (5 bases). V was shortened by 7 bases and J by 5 bases, with 14 bases between the two germline ends. Germline V gene data show CDR1 as MNHEY and CDR2 as SVGAGI. The CDR3 contains 13 residues. The CDR3 bases are TGTGCCAGCATCAGAGGGGAGGGTACTGAAGCTTTCTTT. This gives the protein CASIRGEGTEAFF.

This clone has only a few counts. The chain combines TRBV2 with TRBJ2-7, with 7 nucleotides matching TRBD1. Germline V gene sequence: CDR1 SNHLY, CDR2 FYNNEI. V trimming: 7 bases; J trimming: 3 bases; junction bases outside the gene matches: 6. This CDR3 comprises 13 residues. The CDR3 DNA reads as TGTGCCAGCATCGGACAGGACTTCTACGAGCAGTACTTC. Translating gives CASIGQDFYEQYF.